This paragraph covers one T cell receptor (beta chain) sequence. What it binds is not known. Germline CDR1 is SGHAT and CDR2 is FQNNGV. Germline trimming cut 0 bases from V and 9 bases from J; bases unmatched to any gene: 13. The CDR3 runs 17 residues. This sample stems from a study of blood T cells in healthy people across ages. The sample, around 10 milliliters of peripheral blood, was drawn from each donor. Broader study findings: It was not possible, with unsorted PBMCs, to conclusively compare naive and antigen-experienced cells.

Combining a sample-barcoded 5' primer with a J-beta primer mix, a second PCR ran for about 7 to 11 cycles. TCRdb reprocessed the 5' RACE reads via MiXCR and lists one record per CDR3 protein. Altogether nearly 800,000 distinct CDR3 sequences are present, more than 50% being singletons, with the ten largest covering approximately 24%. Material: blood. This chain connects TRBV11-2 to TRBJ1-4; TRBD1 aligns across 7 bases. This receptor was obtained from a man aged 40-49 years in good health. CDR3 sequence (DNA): TGTGCCAGCAGCTTAGAAGCGGGAGCCTCAGGGGGTCAAAAACTGTTTTTT. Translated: CASSLEAGASGGQKLFF.